The rows below give T cell receptor beta chains drawn from one sample of a study of OX40 agonist ivuxolimab in advanced cancers. Some clones are missing from TCRdb's copy, which holds only in-frame ones; the method was immunoSEQ multiplex PCR. Found here are some 65,000 clones, 85% of them singletons; the top ten hold about 4%. Sequencing was performed on CD4+ or CD8+ T cells sorted from blood, taken in a trial of the OX40 agonist ivuxolimab. All receptors derive from an adult with an advanced solid tumor such as melanoma, head and neck, liver or kidney cancer. The CDR3 runs from the conserved cysteine through the conserved F or W. The D gene is left open where the match is weak. For some rows the clone size is stated as once, few or many, or as a class when expanded; others skip it.

>TRBV9|TRBD2|NA|TRBJ2-4
TGTGCCAGCAGCGCCCGTGCTGATAGCGGGAGGGGCATTCAGTACTTC
CASSARADSGRGIQYF
>TRBV2|TRBD1|NA|TRBJ1-2
TGTGCCAGCAGTGAAGCGAGGGGGCGATCGGGTGGCTACACCTTC
CASSEARGRSGGYTF
>TRBV4-1|NA|NA|TRBJ1-3
TGCGCCAGCAGCCAGGCGGGAAACACCATATATTTT
CASSQAGNTIYF
>TRBV2|TRBD1|few|TRBJ1-6
TGTGCCAGCAGAAAGGGACAGGATAATTCACCCCTCCACTTT
CASRKGQDNSPLHF
>TRBV27|TRBD1|NA|TRBJ2-1
TGTGCCAGCAGGTCTCGGACAGGGTCTGAGCAGTTCTTC
CASRSRTGSEQFF
>TRBV9|NA|NA|TRBJ2-5
TGTGCCAGCAGCAGTCCCAGGGAAACCCAGTACTTC
CASSSPRETQYF
>TRBV4-2|TRBD2|NA|TRBJ2-5
TGTGCCAGCAGCCAAGGACTAGCGGGGGGCCAGGAGACCCAGTACTTC
CASSQGLAGGQETQYF
>TRBV10-3|NA|few|TRBJ2-1
TGTGCCATCAGTGAGGGGTACAATGAGCAGTTCTTC
CAISEGYNEQFF
>TRBV2|TRBD1|NA|TRBJ1-5
TGTGCCAGCGCCCCCTACAGGGGCACCCAGCATTTT
CASAPYRGTQHF
>TRBV18|TRBD2|NA|TRBJ2-3
TGTGCCAGCTCACCAAGGCCCTCAGCGGGGGGGCCCGATACGCAGTATTTT
CASSPRPSAGGPDTQYF
>TRBV5-1|TRBD2|NA|TRBJ2-5
TGCGCCAGCAGCCCCATCTCGGCGGGAGTTGAGACCCAGTACTTC
CASSPISAGVETQYF
>TRBV30|NA|NA|TRBJ1-2
TGTGCCTGGAGTGTATCGCCCGGGGGCAACTATGGCTACACCTTC
CAWSVSPGGNYGYTF
>TRBV7-2|TRBD2|once|TRBJ2-5
TGTGCCAGCAGCTTAGGATCTAGCGGGAGTGGGCAAGAGACCCAGTACTTC
CASSLGSSGSGQETQYF
>TRBV6-5|NA|NA|TRBJ1-6
TGTGCCAGCAGTTGGGGAAGGGGTGAGGGGGCCCTCCACTTT
CASSWGRGEGALHF
>TRBV18|NA|NA|TRBJ2-1
TGTGCCAGCTCACCTACACTAAGCCGGGAGCAGTTCTTC
CASSPTLSREQFF
>TRBV21-1|NA|NA|TRBJ1-5
TGTGCCACCCAGCCCCAGCATTTT
CATQPQHF
>TRBV11-2|NA|NA|TRBJ2-6
TGTGCCAGCAGCTCAGGGGGGACTGGGGCCAACGTCCTGACTTTC
CASSSGGTGANVLTF
>TRBV4-1|NA|NA|TRBJ2-5
TGCGCCAGCAGCCCGGCGGACAAACTCCAAGAGACCCAGTACTTC
CASSPADKLQETQYF
>TRBV30|NA|NA|TRBJ2-1
TGTGCCTGGACACGGGATAACTACAATGAGCAGTTCTTC
CAWTRDNYNEQFF
>TRBV7-6|TRBD2|NA|TRBJ2-1
TGTGCCAGCAGCTGGGGGAGACTAGCGGGCAAAGACAATGAGCAGTTCTTC
CASSWGRLAGKDNEQFF